This T cell receptor (beta chain) was found in a study of patients and donors after allogeneic stem cell transplantation. TCRdb itself ran the RT-PCR reads through MiXCR, one entry per CDR3 protein. The sample lists 150,000 or so distinct CDR3 sequences, roughly 22% seen once, with more than 25% in the top ten. This clonotype was seen repeatedly, ten times or more. Looked up from germline, CDR1 is SGHTA and CDR2 is FQGNSA. This CDR3 is built from 15 residues. V dropped 5 bases and J dropped 0 bases, with 11 bases sitting between them. Sequenced input: blood, either unsorted or a sorted T cell fraction (not recorded which). The receptor was derived from a human donor who was either an allogeneic HSCT recipient or a stem cell or donor lymphocyte infusion donor (not recorded which). It is not recorded whose cells these are; they may come from a transplant donor. The chain joins TRBV7-2 to TRBJ1-5; tentative D call: TRBD1 (6 bases). CDR3 in DNA: TGTGCCAGCAGCCCTAGGACAGATAGCAATCAGCCCCAGCATTTT. As protein: CASSPRTDSNQPQHF.